Each of the 5 T cell receptor beta chains below was sequenced from the same sample in a study of graft-versus-host responses after intestinal transplantation. The antigens for these receptors are not known. Repertoires were generated with immunoSEQ multiplex PCR, while TCRdb's copy carries only in-frame clones and drops some. Altogether over 65,000 clones are present, 91% being singletons, with the ten largest covering 7.6%. The sequenced sample was unstimulated CD8+ T cells sorted from spleen or lymph node cells, obtained before transplant. The source is a human donor who was the organ donor for an intestinal transplant.

The chain has TRBV5-4 and TRBJ1-1, with 9 bases aligning to TRBD1. Losses at the gene ends were 5 bases for V and 4 bases for J; bases not matched to a gene: 3. The CDR3 contains 13 residues. Germline V gene lookup returns CDR1 SGHNT and CDR2 YYREEE (reference sequence). This CDR3 reads CASRGQGLTEAFF. Written as DNA, the CDR3 is TGTGCCAGCAGGGGACAGGGCCTCACTGAAGCTTTCTTT. Complete variable domain (other parts from reference TRBV5-4 and TRBJ1-1): ETGVTQSPTHLIKTRGQQVTLRCSSQSGHNTVSWYQQALGQGPQFIFQYYREEENGRGNFPPRFSGLQFPNYSSELNVNALELDDSALYLCASRGQGLTEAFFGQGTRLTVV.

V is TRBV7-9 and J is TRBJ2-7; 14 bases fit TRBD2. Trimming took 5 bases from V and 3 from J; bases not matched to a gene: 9. Germline CDR1 is SEHNR and CDR2 is FQNEAQ (reference sequence). The CDR3 is 17 amino acids. The CDR3 DNA reads as TGTGCCAGCAGCCCTGGACTAGCGGGAGGCCTCGTCTACGAGCAGTACTTC. The encoded protein is CASSPGLAGGLVYEQYF.

The V call is TRBV5-1, the J call TRBJ2-3; TRBD1 is a possible D gene (5 bases). The V gene lost 3 bases and the J gene lost 3 bases, with 17 bases spanning the gap. The germline V gene encodes CDR1 SGHRS and CDR2 YFSETQ. CDR3 length equals 16 residues. The CDR3 sequence is CASSSTGSGWTDTQYF. The CDR3 region has the DNA TGCGCCAGCAGCTCTACAGGCTCCGGCTGGACAGATACGCAGTATTTT.

The chain employs TRBV28 and TRBJ1-1; no reliable D call. The ends were cut back, 5 bases at V and 1 base at J, with 8 bases in the middle. The CDR3 runs to 13 residues. Germline V gives CDR1 MDHEN, CDR2 SYDVKM. The DNA for the CDR3 is TGTGCCAGCAGTCCGAGGCAGAACACTGAAGCTTTCTTT. It specifies CASSPRQNTEAFF. Supplemented by reference TRBV28 and TRBJ1-1, the full variable domain reads DVKVTQSSRYLVKRTGEKVFLECVQDMDHENMFWYRQDPGLGLRLIYFSYDVKMKEKGDIPEGYSVSREKKERFSLILESASTNQTSMYLCASSPRQNTEAFFGQGTRLTVV.

The J gene is TRBJ2-1, the V gene TRBV7-9, with 9 bases fitting TRBD1. The J segment lost 8 bases and the V segment lost 5 bases, leaving 10 bases of the junction unmatched. CDR3 length: 15 residues. Per germline, CDR1 SEHNR and CDR2 FQNEAQ (reference sequence). CDR3 sequence: CASSAGTGKVDEQFF. CDR3 bases: TGTGCCAGCAGCGCCGGGACAGGGAAGGTGGATGAGCAGTTCTTC.